This TCR beta chain came from a study of T cell repertoires in cytomegalovirus infection (dated by TCRdb to between 2019 and 2020). At the level of the whole study: Alongside well-studied HLA-B-restricted epitopes, the peptide stimulations were aimed at recently identified HLA-C-restricted CMV epitopes, whose presentation resists viral immunomodulation. Because public TCR beta signatures pointed to carriage of CMV infection together with the matching HLA type, the HLA type of each donor mattered for the analysis.

TCRdb lists the instrument as Illumina HiSeq 1500. TCRdb reprocessing: public reads trimmed at Q25 with fastp, clones called with MiXCR, in-frame beta chains kept. Entries that share a CDR3 protein sequence are merged under the most common genes and DNA. The sample table holds about 830,000 distinct CDR3 sequences, of which less than 35% were seen once. The ten top clones hold 12% of the sample. The intended sense of this specimen's treatment or condition label: in vitro stimulation with specific CMV peptide epitopes to enrich CMV-specific T cells. The paper as a whole reports these results and caveats: In the ex vivo response, HLA-C-restricted CMV-specific TCR beta clonotypes were dominant, and in two of eight donors the single most frequent clonotype came from this HLA-C-restricted group. In both this cohort and an independent cohort of several hundred donors, the cumulative frequency of public TCR beta family members distinguished carriers of CMV infection plus the relevant HLA type.

Via the germline V gene (reference sequence), CDR1 is SGHNT and CDR2 YYREEE. The CDR3 sequence holds 15 residues, the cysteine and phenylalanine included. Solely the CDR3 DNA is kept, with 45 bases framed from the first base. Relative to germline, V is 0 bases shorter and J is 4 bases shorter, with 11 bases between their ends. On this clonotype itself: Its antigen is still unknown. No clone much larger than this one lies a single base away; base qualities are absent.

The specimen was cultured CD8+ T cells from PBMCs, collected from culture after CMV antigen stimulation. The chain uses TRBV5-4 and TRBJ2-1; too little of a D gene remains to name it. The clonotype originates from a human donor in good health (CMV status not recorded). Some clones in this sample may be carry-over from other donors' samples. The sequence in DNA is TGTGCCAGCAGCTTGGAAGGCCAGAATTACAATGAGCAGTTCTTC. It codes for CASSLEGQNYNEQFF.